This paragraph covers one T cell receptor beta chain sequence. At one end, the junction sequence differs from germline, possibly due to a read error. These data belong to a study of shared clonotypes between healthy human individuals. The CDR3 extends over 11 amino acids. Profiled with immunoSEQ multiplex PCR; TCRdb holds only in-frame clones, not every one. The sample contains 1 million to 1.2 million clones, roughly 77% of which appear only once. The chain links TRBV5-3 to TRBJ2-5, with D possibly matching TRBD1 (5 bases). TRBV5-3 is labeled an ORF, and its function is uncertain. Sequenced: memory CD4+ T cells from PBMCs. Noted subset: CD45RA-negative fraction. The sequence derives from a man aged 18 to 29 in good health. Some clones in this sample may be carry-over from other donors' samples. CDR3 bases: TGTGCCAGTGGGGCGTTGGAGACCCAGCACTTC. It codes for CASGALETQHF.